This TCR beta chain is from a study of T cell changes during pregnancy in multiple sclerosis (dated by TCRdb to between 2018 and 2021). Regarding the study in general: The study looked at changes in the T cell repertoire across pregnancy in women with multiple sclerosis.

Libraries came from the immunoSEQ multiplex PCR assay. Not all clones reach the TCRdb copy of this immuneACCESS table, which keeps in-frame sequences only. Checked studies attribute under half of the gap to unresolved V genes and leave the rest unexplained. The sample has fewer than 65,000 clones on record, 91% of them singletons. Jointly, the top ten make up roughly 10% of the sample. A remark on this clone: Its binding antigen is unknown. Base qualities are not recorded, but no much larger clone differs from it by a single base.

This receptor was identified in a female donor with multiple sclerosis, enrolled in a pregnancy study. Sequenced material: CD8+ T cells from peripheral blood mononuclear cells, taken after pregnancy.

The CDR3 loop reads CASSHAAQGAETQYF. At the DNA level, the sequence is TGTGCCAGCAGCCACGCCGCCCAGGGGGCGGAGACCCAGTACTTC. The chain links TRBV7-8 with TRBJ2-5, and 8 junction bases match TRBD1. The CDR3 runs 15 amino acids, cysteine and phenylalanine included. This entry keeps only the CDR3 DNA: 45 bases, framed from base 1. V lost 5 bases and J lost 5 bases, and the count of bases not matched to a germline gene is 10. CDR1 SGHVS and CDR2 FQNEAQ are derived from the germline V gene.